The 4 T cell receptor beta chains reported below all come from one sample, sequenced in a study of blood T cell repertoires in COVID-19. Libraries were prepared by immunoSEQ multiplex PCR; TCRdb keeps only in-frame clonotypes and omits some of them. The table includes about 220,000 clones, 82% detected once. Source material: PBMCs or T cells enriched from blood (not recorded which). The origin of the receptors is an older woman who had recovered from COVID-19.

This clone occurred many times. The V call is TRBV28, the J call TRBJ1-5; no firm D call. The CDR3 contains 14 residues. V was clipped by 3 bases and J by 3 bases, with 9 bases between them. Germline loops: CDR1 MDHEN, CDR2 SYDVKM. The CDR3 is CASSFSGNNQPQHF. The CDR3 coding sequence is TGTGCCAGCAGTTTTTCCGGGAACAATCAGCCCCAGCATTTT.

The chain has TRBV6-5 and TRBJ1-1, with 8 positions matching TRBD1. This CDR3 spans 15 amino acids. Looked up from germline, CDR1 is MNHEY and CDR2 is SVGAGI. J lost 5 bases, V lost 6 bases, and 11 bases had no gene match. CDR3 bases: TGTGCCAGCAGCCTGGATACAGGGGGAAGAACTGAAGCTTTCTTT. Amino acids: CASSLDTGGRTEAFF.

The rearrangement joins TRBV5-1 to TRBJ2-7; 7 nucleotides match TRBD2. The trim removed 2 bases at V and 0 bases at J, leaving 5 bases unmatched. CDR3 length: 15 amino acids. Per germline, CDR1 SGHRS and CDR2 YFSETQ. The CDR3 here is CASSFSGRSSYEQYF. The CDR3 coding sequence is TGCGCCAGCAGCTTTAGCGGGCGGAGCTCCTACGAGCAGTACTTC. Filled out from reference TRBV5-1 and TRBJ2-7, the complete variable domain reads KAGVTQTPRYLIKTRGQQVTLSCSPISGHRSVSWYQQTPGQGLQFLFEYFSETQRNKGNFPGRFSGRQFSNSRSEMNVSTLELGDSALYLCASSFSGRSSYEQYFGPGTRLTVT.

CDR3 sequence reads: CASSSRQGYNSPLHF. In DNA form, the CDR3 reads TGCGCCAGCAGCTCTCGACAGGGCTATAATTCACCCCTCCACTTT. This rearrangement joins TRBV5-1 to TRBJ1-6, with 7 bases aligning to TRBD1. This CDR3 spans 15 amino acids. Losses at the gene ends were 3 bases for V and 3 bases for J; bases not matched to a gene: 3. Germline CDR1 and CDR2: SGHRS and YFSETQ.